The 26 T cell receptor beta chains listed next were all sequenced from one sample in a study of T cells in Graves' hyperthyroidism and ophthalmopathy. Authors of the study amplified TCR beta CDR3 regions from RNA transcripts. During a first-round RT-PCR of the TCR CDR3, the HTBI primer set was used. TCRdb re-called the multiplex PCR reads with MiXCR, one entry per CDR3 protein. The sample consists of roughly 570,000 distinct CDR3 sequences, approximately 14% of them appearing once. The sequenced sample consisted of blood. Source of these receptors: a woman younger than 45 with Graves' hyperthyroidism.

This clonotype was counted many times. V usage is TRBV24-1 and J usage is TRBJ2-2; D is unclear. The germline gives CDR1 KGHDR, CDR2 SFDVKD. V shed 3 bases and J shed 6 bases, with 13 bases lying between them. This CDR3 is built from 15 residues. CDR3 sequence: CATSDAKRASGELFF. Here the CDR3 DNA reads TGTGCCACCAGTGATGCCAAACGCGCGTCCGGGGAGCTGTTTTTT.

This clonotype was found a few times. The V call is TRBV19, the J call TRBJ1-6, with TRBD1 identical over 8 bases. This CDR3 contains 16 residues. From germline, CDR1 is LNHDA and CDR2 SQIVND (reference sequence). The ends lost 5 bases at V and 3 bases at J; junction bases unmatched: 6. DNA for the CDR3: TGTGCCAGTAGTTCGACAGGGGTCCGCTATAATTCACCCCTCCACTTT. Translating gives CASSSTGVRYNSPLHF. The whole variable domain, remainder taken from reference TRBV19 and TRBJ1-6, is DGGITQSPKYLFRKEGQNVTLSCEQNLNHDAMYWYRQDPGQGLRLIYYSQIVNDFQKGDIAEGYSVSREKKESFPLTVTSAQKNPTAFYLCASSSTGVRYNSPLHFGNGTRLTVT.

This clonotype was detected many times. The gene calls are TRBV2 and TRBJ2-6; 8 bases are shared with TRBD2. With 6 bases clipped from V and 0 bases from J, the junction kept 7 bases outside the gene matches. This CDR3 spans 17 amino acids. The germline V gene encodes CDR1 SNHLY and CDR2 FYNNEI. The CDR3 DNA follows: TGTGCCAGCAGAGTGAGCGGGAGTTCCTCTGGGGCCAACGTCCTGACTTTC. Translated: CASRVSGSSSGANVLTF.

This clonotype was counted a few times. This rearrangement joins TRBV29-1 to TRBJ2-7; tentatively, D is TRBD1 (6 bases). There are 13 residues in the CDR3. Germline assignment: CDR1 SQVTM and CDR2 ANQGSEA. The V and J ends lost 4 bases and 4 bases respectively, with 14 bases between them. The CDR3 coding sequence is TGCAGCGTTGTCGGGACAAATTATTACGAGCAGTACTTC. Protein product: CSVVGTNYYEQYF.

This clonotype was seen a handful of times. This chain links TRBV6-2 or TRBV6-3 with TRBJ2-2, with 9 bases matching TRBD2. The germline CDR1 and CDR2 sequences are MNHEY and SVGEGT. The V segment lost 2 bases and the J segment 6 bases; nucleotides outside the gene matches: 7. The CDR3 is 16 residues long. In DNA, the CDR3 is TGTGCCAGCAGTTACGAAGGCGGGAGGGCTTCCGGGGAGCTGTTTTTT. This encodes CASSYEGGRASGELFF.

This clonotype was counted ten times or more. The chain uses TRBV29-1 and TRBJ2-1; 13 bases fit TRBD2. Germline CDR1 is SQVTM and CDR2 is ANQGSEA. The CDR3 is 18 residues long. V lost 8 bases, J lost 0 bases, and 13 bases stayed unmatched. CDR3 sequence: CSSEGSLAGGVSYNEQFF. Written as DNA, the CDR3 is TGCAGCTCCGAAGGGTCACTAGCGGGAGGGGTCTCCTACAATGAGCAGTTCTTC.

This clonotype was counted once. This chain links TRBV10-1 with TRBJ2-1; 9 bases match TRBD2. V was clipped by 4 bases and J by 11 bases; unmatched bases: 12. The CDR3 spans 15 residues. CDR1 WNHNN and CDR2 SYGVQD come from the germline V gene (reference sequence). As DNA, the CDR3 is TGCGCCAGCAGTGTGTCAATAACTAGCGGGTACCAGCAGTTCTTC. It encodes CASSVSITSGYQQFF.

In nucleotides, the CDR3 is TGTGCCATCAGTGAGAGCAGGGGAAACACCGGGGAGCTGTTTTTT. This translates into CAISESRGNTGELFF. The V and J genes are TRBV10-3 and TRBJ2-2; D is possibly TRBD1 (6 bases). This CDR3 comprises 15 residues. Germline assignment: CDR1 ENHRY and CDR2 SYGVKD. The V gene lost 2 bases and the J gene lost 2 bases, with 9 bases spanning the gap.

This clonotype was picked up a small number of times. This chain uses TRBV20-1 with TRBJ1-4; D is unclear. Between the trimmed V and J ends, which lost 4 bases and 0 bases, there was a span of 6 bases. The CDR3 has 13 residues. Germline values: CDR1 DFQATT, CDR2 SNEGSKA (reference sequence). CDR3: CSAKGSTNEKLFF. The CDR3 DNA is TGCAGTGCTAAAGGGTCAACTAATGAAAAACTGTTTTTT.

J is TRBJ1-2 and V is TRBV4-3; unclear D gene. CDR3 length equals 14 residues. Germline CDR1 LGHNA, CDR2 YSLEER. V gave up 7 bases and J gave up 2 bases, with 14 bases separating them. CDR3 nucleotide sequence: TGCGCCAGCAACCGAATCGACGGAAACTATGGCTACACCTTC. This translates into CASNRIDGNYGYTF.

This clonotype was seen a handful of times. The V and J genes are TRBV20-1 and TRBJ1-1; D call uncertain. The CDR3 sequence is 13 residues long. V lost 5 bases, J lost 0 bases, and 10 bases lay in between. The germline CDR1 and CDR2 sequences are DFQATT and SNEGSKA (reference sequence). Written as DNA, the CDR3 is TGCAGTGCTGGACCAGGACTGAACACTGAAGCTTTCTTT. Amino acid sequence: CSAGPGLNTEAFF.

This clonotype was seen repeatedly, ten times or more. The chain employs TRBV19 and TRBJ1-1; possible D gene TRBD1, 5 bases. Deletions cut 3 bases from V and 3 bases from J, with 17 bases between. This CDR3 region has 16 residues. Germline V gene lookup returns CDR1 LNHDA and CDR2 SQIVND (reference sequence). In nucleotides, the CDR3 is TGTGCCAGTAGTATGCTCGGGGACGGTCTTCACACTGAAGCTTTCTTT. Encoded protein: CASSMLGDGLHTEAFF.

The rearrangement links TRBV27 to TRBJ1-2, with D unclear. This CDR3 has 18 amino acids. Germline CDR1 and CDR2: MNHEY and SMNVEV (reference sequence). The germline V and J ends were trimmed by 5 bases and 4 bases, with 26 bases remaining between them. CDR3 coding DNA: TGTGCCAGCAGTCCCAGGCGGGGTCCCCCCTCCTATAGCTATGGCTACACCTTC. As protein: CASSPRRGPPSYSYGYTF.

This chain links TRBV20-1 with TRBJ2-7, with D hard to call. The CDR3 has 12 residues. Per the germline V gene, CDR1 is DFQATT and CDR2 is SNEGSKA (reference sequence). The germline V and J ends were trimmed by 0 bases and 3 bases, with 6 bases remaining between them. DNA of the CDR3: TGCAGTGCTAGAGAGGCCCACTACGAGCAGTACTTC. It is translated as CSAREAHYEQYF.

Points on this clonotype: This may arise from a read error, as a much more abundant clone is one base away. The genes are TRBV9 and TRBJ2-7; D is perhaps TRBD2 (5 bases). V lost 7 bases to trimming and J lost 0 bases, with 14 bases between them. CDR1 and CDR2 (germline): SGDLS, YYNGEE. The CDR3 is 14 amino acids. The CDR3 here is CASGAAGNSYEQYF. The CDR3 DNA is TGTGCCAGCGGCGCCGCCGGGAACTCCTACGAGCAGTACTTC.

This sequence joins TRBV19 and TRBJ1-1; 7 nucleotides line up with TRBD1. The trim removed 5 bases at V and 4 bases at J, leaving 7 bases unmatched. Per the germline V gene, CDR1 is LNHDA and CDR2 is SQIVND (reference sequence). The CDR3 is 14 residues long. CDR3 nucleotides: TGTGCCAGTAGTCAGGGGGGTCTGACCACTGAAGCTTTCTTT. It is translated as CASSQGGLTTEAFF.

In this sample, this clonotype turned up many times. This chain connects TRBV6-6 to TRBJ2-7; the D gene is possibly TRBD2 (5 bases). Germline V gene data show CDR1 as MNHNY and CDR2 as SVGAGI (reference sequence). The CDR3 sequence is 14 residues long. Trimming shortened V by 0 bases and J by 4 bases, and 10 bases separated the two germline ends. This chain's CDR3 is CASSYSREAYEQYF. CDR3 bases: TGTGCCAGCAGTTACTCGAGGGAAGCGTACGAGCAGTACTTC.

The V call is TRBV27, the J call TRBJ2-7, with 7 bases fitting TRBD2. The germline gives CDR1 MNHEY, CDR2 SMNVEV (reference sequence). The CDR3 covers 15 residues. With V trimmed by 5 bases and J by 4 bases, 11 bases remained unmatched. In nucleotides, the CDR3 is TGTGCCAGCAGTCTTCACCGGCTAGCGGCGTACGAGCAGTACTTC. It specifies CASSLHRLAAYEQYF.

This clonotype appeared a few times. J is TRBJ1-5 and V is TRBV25-1; D not certain. Germline CDR1 reads MGHDK; CDR2 reads SYGVNS. This CDR3 contains 18 residues. Trimming cost V 3 bases and J 1 base, with 19 bases left between them. The CDR3 is CASSDHSRCLLSNQPQHF. CDR3 bases: TGTGCCAGCAGTGATCACAGCCGATGCCTCTTAAGCAATCAGCCCCAGCATTTT. Supplemented by reference TRBV25-1 and TRBJ1-5, the full variable domain reads EADIYQTPRYLVIGTGKKITLECSQTMGHDKMYWYQQDPGMELHLIHYSYGVNSTEKGDLSSESTVSRIRTEHFPLTLESARPSHTSQYLCASSDHSRCLLSNQPQHFGDGTRLSIL.

This clonotype was counted a few times. The chain has TRBV7-9 and TRBJ2-3; D unresolved. Looked up from germline, CDR1 is SEHNR and CDR2 is FQNEAQ (reference sequence). Trimming removed 2 bases from V and 6 bases from J, with 15 bases in between. There are 15 residues in the CDR3. CDR3: CASSLWGLDSDTQYF. CDR3 coding DNA: TGTGCCAGCAGCTTATGGGGTCTTGACTCTGATACGCAGTATTTT.

This rearrangement joins TRBV19 to TRBJ2-3; tentatively, D is TRBD1 (6 bases). There are 15 residues in the CDR3. Germline lookup yields CDR1 LNHDA and CDR2 SQIVND (reference sequence). With 8 bases removed from V and 4 bases from J, the gap between germline ends came to 19 bases. CDR3 amino acids: CASGATGRGADTQYF. For the CDR3, the DNA is TGTGCCAGTGGGGCCACAGGGCGCGGTGCAGATACGCAGTATTTT.

Many counts were recorded for this clonotype. The V and J genes are TRBV7-9 and TRBJ2-5, with D hard to call. This CDR3 region has 17 residues. CDR1 is SEHNR, CDR2 FQNEAQ, per germline (reference sequence). Trimming removed 5 bases at V and 2 bases at J, with 21 bases between. DNA for the CDR3: TGTGCCAGCAGCCCGAAGTGGGTGGTTGGGCCGCAAGAGACCCAGTACTTC. Translating gives CASSPKWVVGPQETQYF.

This clonotype showed up just once. The chain combines TRBV5-1 with TRBJ2-1, with D possibly TRBD2 on 6 matching bases. V was cut by 4 bases and J by 7 bases, with 21 bases left in between. Germline CDR1 is SGHRS and CDR2 is YFSETQ. This CDR3 contains 16 residues. The CDR3 bases are TGCGCCAGCAGCCTGTATGGGACTGGCTCGGGGAATGAGCAGTTCTTC. This gives the protein CASSLYGTGSGNEQFF.

This clonotype was seen at least ten times. This rearrangement joins TRBV9 to TRBJ2-1, with 13 nucleotides matching TRBD2. The germline V gene has CDR1 SGDLS and CDR2 YYNGEE. The CDR3 runs to 18 residues. V lost 3 bases to trimming and J lost 5 bases; unmatched junction nucleotides: 11. The CDR3 protein is CASSASGTSGTMDNEQFF. CDR3 bases: TGTGCCAGCAGCGCCTCCGGGACTAGCGGGACCATGGACAATGAGCAGTTCTTC. Looking up the rest from reference TRBV9 and TRBJ2-1 gives the full variable domain: DSGVTQTPKHLITATGQRVTLRCSPRSGDLSVYWYQQSLDQGLQFLIQYYNGEERAKGNILERFSAQQFPDLHSELNLSSLELGDSALYFCASSASGTSGTMDNEQFFGPGTRLTVL.

This clonotype was seen at least ten times. The chain recombines TRBV7-3 with TRBJ2-3, with 7 bases fitting TRBD2. After removal of 2 bases from V and 1 base from J, the junction contained 6 bases not matched to a gene. There are 16 residues in the CDR3. Germline CDR1 reads SGHTA; CDR2 reads FQGTGA. CDR3 sequence: CASSLHLAAGTDTQYF. CDR3 DNA sequence: TGTGCCAGCAGCTTACACCTAGCGGCTGGCACAGATACGCAGTATTTT. The variable domain in full, with the rest retrieved from reference TRBV7-3 and TRBJ2-3, is GAGVSQTPSNKVTEKGKYVELRCDPISGHTALYWYRQSLGQGPEFLIYFQGTGAADDSGLPNDRFFAVRPEGSVSTLKIQRTERGDSAVYLCASSLHLAAGTDTQYFGPGTRLTVL.

The chain recombines TRBV29-1 with TRBJ2-7; TRBD1 aligns across 11 bases. CDR1 and CDR2 (germline): SQVTM, ANQGSEA. This CDR3 has 15 residues. V shed 4 bases and J 0 bases; nucleotides not matched to a gene: 5. The CDR3, as DNA: TGCAGCGTTGGAGGACAGGGGGCTGCCTCCTACGAGCAGTACTTC. It codes for CSVGGQGAASYEQYF.